This T cell receptor (beta chain) was profiled in a study of T-cell reconstitution after alpha-beta-depleted transplantation in children. Broader study findings: Elevated TCRbeta diversity at day 60 was traced, in some patients, to surviving recipient T cells and thymic progenitors. About two months after transplant, alpha-beta T cells reportedly came from several hundred expanded graft clones. Newly produced T cells mostly accounted for T-cell counts and diversity one year post-transplant.

V was cut by 7 bases and J by 1 base, with 17 bases left in between. CDR1 and CDR2 (germline): MNHEY, SVGEGT. This CDR3 has 16 residues. It was with unique molecular identifiers that the TCRbeta library was prepared. One entry per CDR3 protein, called by TCRdb with MiXCR from the PCR reads. The sample holds about 640,000 distinct CDR3 sequences; 13% are singletons and the top ten take 2% to 2.5%. This clonotype showed up just a few times. Its antigen is not known. Sequences were derived from PBMCs, mostly from graft donor cells, sampled 360 days after TCRalphabeta/CD19-depleted stem cell transplant. The rearrangement links TRBV6-2 or TRBV6-3 to TRBJ2-1; perhaps TRBD2 as D (6 bases). The receptor comes from a male patient younger than 18 who had a stem cell transplant for acute myeloid leukemia, so the T cells may come from the graft donor. The CDR3 protein is CASMGFREQSYNEQFF. CDR3 nucleotide sequence: TGTGCCAGCATGGGGTTTCGGGAGCAATCCTACAATGAGCAGTTCTTC.